This passage covers 12 T cell receptor beta chains from one sample sequenced in a study of cytomegalovirus exposure and HLA in healthy donors. Profiled with immunoSEQ multiplex PCR; TCRdb holds only in-frame clones, not every one. The sample has about 280,000 clones, around 87% seen once. The sample consisted of PBMCs. All receptors derive from a woman aged 18 to 35 in good health and CMV-seronegative.

This chain uses TRBV18 with TRBJ2-7; TRBD1 aligns across 9 bases. Germline assignment: CDR1 KGHSH and CDR2 LQKENI. V gave up 0 bases and J gave up 4 bases; unmatched junction bases: 13. The CDR3 sequence is 18 residues long. The CDR3 protein is CASSPPNRGLVSRYEQYF. The DNA of the CDR3 is TGTGCCAGCTCACCACCGAACAGGGGGCTTGTTTCTCGTTACGAGCAGTACTTC.

The chain joins TRBV5-1 to TRBJ1-3; weak D call: TRBD1 (5 bases). The germline gives CDR1 SGHRS, CDR2 YFSETQ. This CDR3 contains 16 residues. V was clipped by 1 base and J by 0 bases, with 11 bases between them. The CDR3 nucleotides read TGCGCCAGCAGCTTGTTACAGGCAAGCTCTGGAAACACCATATATTTT. It yields the protein CASSLLQASSGNTIYF.

The chain employs TRBV14 and TRBJ2-7; maybe TRBD1 (7 bases). The germline CDR1 and CDR2 sequences are SGHDN and FVKESK. V was shortened by 1 base and J by 3 bases, with 13 bases between the two germline ends. The length of the CDR3 is 15 residues. The CDR3 region has the DNA TGTGCCAGCAGCCAAGTGGAGGGGGCGGGCTACGAGCAGTACTTC. This translates into CASSQVEGAGYEQYF.

The chain employs TRBV6-4 and TRBJ2-2; 7 bases map to TRBD1. CDR3 length: 16 amino acids. CDR1 is MRHNA and CDR2 is SNTAGT in the germline V gene. The ends lost 0 bases at V and 2 bases at J; junction bases unmatched: 3. The CDR3 bases are TGTGCCAGCAGTGACTCAGGGGACAGAAACACCGGGGAGCTGTTTTTT. The encoded protein is CASSDSGDRNTGELFF.

V is TRBV27 and J is TRBJ2-1; 7 positions match TRBD2. The CDR3 covers 18 residues. V was pared by 3 bases and J by 5 bases, with 16 bases of the junction left unmatched. Germline values: CDR1 MNHEY, CDR2 SMNVEV (reference sequence). The CDR3 is CASSLMASGPIGNNEQFF. For the CDR3, the DNA is TGTGCCAGCAGTTTGATGGCTAGCGGACCTATCGGTAACAATGAGCAGTTCTTC.

V usage is TRBV28 and J usage is TRBJ1-4, with 8 bases matching TRBD1. The CDR3 runs 15 residues. V gave up 1 base and J gave up 7 bases; unmatched junction bases: 5. CDR1 is MDHEN and CDR2 is SYDVKM in the germline V gene. CDR3 in DNA: TGTGCCAGCAGTTTATCCTCAGGGGGCCGTGAAAAACTGTTTTTT. It specifies CASSLSSGGREKLFF. Combining the CDR3 with reference TRBV28 and TRBJ1-4 gives the whole variable domain DVKVTQSSRYLVKRTGEKVFLECVQDMDHENMFWYRQDPGLGLRLIYFSYDVKMKEKGDIPEGYSVSREKKERFSLILESASTNQTSMYLCASSLSSGGREKLFFGSGTQLSVL.

This clone was observed a single time. The chain joins TRBV4-1 to TRBJ2-1; 7 bases fit TRBD2. The J segment lost 4 bases and the V segment lost 3 bases, leaving 6 bases of the junction unmatched. Germline V gene data show CDR1 as MGHRA and CDR2 as YSYEKL. The CDR3 is made up of 15 amino acids. This CDR3 is CASSQGLAVYNEQFF. In DNA form, the CDR3 reads TGCGCCAGCAGCCAGGGGCTAGCGGTTTACAATGAGCAGTTCTTC.

This clone was seen just once. V and J are TRBV25-1 and TRBJ2-5; TRBD2 is a possible D gene (6 bases). Germline CDR1 is MGHDK and CDR2 is SYGVNS. The length of the CDR3 is 14 residues. V lost 1 base and J 5 bases, leaving 11 bases between the germline ends. The CDR3 nucleotides read TGTGCCAGCAGTGAATCAACTAGCTGGGAGACCCAGTACTTC. Translating gives CASSESTSWETQYF.

This clone was seen a few times. The gene calls are TRBV29-1 and TRBJ2-2; no firm D call. This CDR3 contains 13 residues. Germline V gene sequence: CDR1 SQVTM, CDR2 ANQGSEA. Trimming took off 4 bases at V and 2 bases at J, with 8 bases between the two ends. The CDR3: CSVVGTNTGELFF. The CDR3 DNA reads TGCAGCGTTGTTGGCACAAACACCGGGGAGCTGTTTTTT.

The gene calls are TRBV29-1 and TRBJ1-2; the match to TRBD1 covers 8 bases. The CDR3 totals 13 residues. Germline V gives CDR1 SQVTM, CDR2 ANQGSEA. After removal of 6 bases from V and 2 bases from J, the junction contained 5 bases not matched to a gene. CDR3 in amino acids: CSVTTGANYGYTF. Written as DNA, the CDR3 is TGCAGCGTGACGACAGGGGCCAACTATGGCTACACCTTC.

This chain uses TRBV27 with TRBJ1-1; D is unclear. Between the trimmed V and J ends, which lost 6 bases and 3 bases, there was a span of 11 bases. This CDR3 is 13 amino acids long. The V gene's germline CDR1 is MNHEY and CDR2 SMNVEV (reference sequence). CDR3 nucleotide sequence: TGTGCCAGCAGCAGGCTGGAGGACACTGAAGCTTTCTTT. This sequence encodes CASSRLEDTEAFF.

V is TRBV5-1 and J is TRBJ2-3; 9 bases are a match to TRBD2. J lost 0 bases, V lost 3 bases, and 11 bases had no gene match. The CDR3 covers 18 residues. Germline V gene lookup returns CDR1 SGHRS and CDR2 YFSETQ. The CDR3 DNA sequence: TGCGCCAGCAGCTGGGGGGCGGCTAGCGGGACTAGCACAGATACGCAGTATTTT. Its protein product is CASSWGAASGTSTDTQYF.